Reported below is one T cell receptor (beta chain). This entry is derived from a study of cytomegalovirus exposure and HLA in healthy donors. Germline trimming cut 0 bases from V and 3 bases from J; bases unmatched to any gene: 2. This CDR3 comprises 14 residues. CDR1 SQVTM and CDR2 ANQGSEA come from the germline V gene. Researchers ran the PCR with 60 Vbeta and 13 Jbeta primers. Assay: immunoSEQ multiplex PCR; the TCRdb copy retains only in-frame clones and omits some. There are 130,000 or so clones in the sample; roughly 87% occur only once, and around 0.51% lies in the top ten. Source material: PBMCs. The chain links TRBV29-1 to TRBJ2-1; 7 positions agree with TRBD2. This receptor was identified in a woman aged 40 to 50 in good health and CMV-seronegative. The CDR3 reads CSVEDRGGYNEQFF. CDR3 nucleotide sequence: TGCAGCGTTGAAGATCGCGGGGGCTACAATGAGCAGTTCTTC.